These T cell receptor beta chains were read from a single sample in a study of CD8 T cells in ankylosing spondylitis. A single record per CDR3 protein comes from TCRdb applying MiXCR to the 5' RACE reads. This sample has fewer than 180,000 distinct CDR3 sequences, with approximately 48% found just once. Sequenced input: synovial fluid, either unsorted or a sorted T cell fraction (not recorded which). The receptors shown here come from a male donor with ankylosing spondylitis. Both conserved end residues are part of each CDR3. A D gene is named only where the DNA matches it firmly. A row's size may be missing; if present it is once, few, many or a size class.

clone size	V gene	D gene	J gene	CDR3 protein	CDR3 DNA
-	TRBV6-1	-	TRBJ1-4	CASSDQEHEKLFF	TGTGCCAGCAGTGACCAGGAACATGAAAAACTGTTTTTT
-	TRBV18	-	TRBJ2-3	CASSRGLTQYF	TGTGCCAGCTCACGCGGACTAACGCAGTATTTT
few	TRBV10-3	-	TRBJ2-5	CAISEWRGRDQETQYF	TGTGCCATCAGTGAGTGGCGCGGCCGCGACCAAGAGACCCAGTACTTC
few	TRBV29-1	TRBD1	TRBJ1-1	CSVVGGQVVGTEAFF	TGCAGCGTTGTGGGGGGACAGGTCGTGGGCACTGAAGCTTTCTTT
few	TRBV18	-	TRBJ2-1	CASSPPKGLPYEQFF	TGTGCCAGCTCACCACCGAAGGGACTCCCCTATGAGCAGTTCTTC
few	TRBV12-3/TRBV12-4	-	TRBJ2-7	CASWGGPSSYEQYF	TGTGCCAGCTGGGGGGGCCCGAGCTCCTACGAGCAGTACTTC
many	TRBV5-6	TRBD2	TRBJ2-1	CASTPGVAGGNEQFF	TGTGCCAGCACTCCCGGGGTAGCGGGAGGGAATGAGCAGTTCTTC
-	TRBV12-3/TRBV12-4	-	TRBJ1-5	CASSSVNQPQHF	TGTGCCAGCAGCTCAGTCAATCAGCCCCAGCATTTT
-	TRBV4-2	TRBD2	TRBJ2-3	CASSQELAGGGGTDTQYF	TGTGCCAGCAGCCAAGAACTAGCGGGAGGCGGAGGCACAGATACGCAGTATTTT
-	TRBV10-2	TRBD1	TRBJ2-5	CASSDWWDSVQETQYF	TGCGCCAGCAGTGATTGGTGGGACAGCGTTCAAGAGACCCAGTACTTC
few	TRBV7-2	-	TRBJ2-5	CASSLLTGGGGETQYF	TGTGCCAGCAGCTTACTGACTGGGGGCGGAGGAGAGACCCAGTACTTC
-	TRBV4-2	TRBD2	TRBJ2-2	CASSQAGGETGELFF	TGTGCCAGCAGCCAAGCGGGGGGGGAGACCGGGGAGCTGTTTTTT
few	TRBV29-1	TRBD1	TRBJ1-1	CSFTRGRLNTEAFF	TGCAGCTTCACGAGGGGGCGATTAAACACTGAAGCTTTCTTT
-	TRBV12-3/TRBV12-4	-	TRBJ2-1	CASSPIGSEQFF	TGTGCCAGCAGCCCAATAGGTAGTGAGCAGTTCTTC
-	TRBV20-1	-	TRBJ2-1	CSARERQFF	TGCAGTGCTAGGGAGCGGCAGTTCTTC
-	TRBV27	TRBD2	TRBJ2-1	CASSLVTSGSLNEQFF	TGTGCCAGCAGTTTGGTTACTAGCGGGAGCCTAAATGAGCAGTTCTTC
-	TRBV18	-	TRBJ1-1	CASSPWSGAEAFF	TGTGCCAGCTCACCATGGTCCGGGGCTGAAGCTTTCTTT
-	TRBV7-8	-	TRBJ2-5	CASSRRGPYGETQYF	TGTGCCAGCAGCCGCCGGGGGCCCTATGGGGAGACCCAGTACTTC
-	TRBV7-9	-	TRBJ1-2	CASSPGRIWYGYTF	TGTGCCAGCAGCCCAGGGAGGATTTGGTATGGCTACACCTTC
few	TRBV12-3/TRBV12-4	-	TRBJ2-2	CASSPDTGELFF	TGTGCCAGCTCCCCCGACACCGGGGAGCTGTTTTTT
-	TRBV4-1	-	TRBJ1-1	CASSQDGIGEDTEAFF	TGCGCCAGCAGCCAAGATGGGATTGGGGAGGACACTGAAGCTTTCTTT
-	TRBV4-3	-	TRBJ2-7	CASSQDFGSASYEQYF	TGCGCCAGCAGCCAAGATTTTGGGAGTGCCTCCTACGAGCAGTACTTC
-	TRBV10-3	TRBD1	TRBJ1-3	CAITDRGDGNTIYF	TGTGCCATCACGGACAGGGGGGATGGAAACACCATATATTTT
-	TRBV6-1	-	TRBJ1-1	CASGDTTEAFF	TGTGCCAGCGGTGACACCACTGAAGCTTTCTTT
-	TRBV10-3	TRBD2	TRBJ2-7	CAIRLAGGSTYEQYF	TGTGCCATCAGGCTAGCGGGGGGATCTACCTACGAGCAGTACTTC
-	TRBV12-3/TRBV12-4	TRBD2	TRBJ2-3	CASSLGLAGGDTQYF	TGTGCCAGCAGTTTAGGACTAGCGGGGGGGGATACGCAGTATTTT
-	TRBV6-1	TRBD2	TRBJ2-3	CASTLNGLAGGRSTDTQYF	TGTGCCAGCACCTTAAACGGGCTAGCGGGGGGGCGTAGCACAGATACGCAGTATTTT
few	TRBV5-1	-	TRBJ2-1	CASSSTNYNEQFF	TGCGCCAGCAGCTCCACCAATTACAATGAGCAGTTCTTC
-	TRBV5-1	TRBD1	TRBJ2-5	CASGPPGQGRETQYF	TGCGCCAGCGGACCTCCGGGACAGGGGAGAGAGACCCAGTACTTC
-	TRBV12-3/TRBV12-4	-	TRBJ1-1	CASSLASAGKAFF	TGTGCCAGCAGTTTAGCGAGTGCAGGGAAAGCTTTCTTT
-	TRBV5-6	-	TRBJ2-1	CASSLRQGSEQFF	TGTGCCAGCAGCTTGCGTCAGGGGAGTGAGCAGTTCTTC
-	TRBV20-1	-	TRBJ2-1	CSARGAEGGVAHNEQFF	TGCAGTGCTAGAGGGGCCGAGGGCGGCGTGGCTCACAATGAGCAGTTCTTC
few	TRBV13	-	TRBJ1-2	CASSSDQGWPPAGYTF	TGTGCCAGCAGCTCGGATCAGGGATGGCCTCCCGCAGGCTACACCTTC
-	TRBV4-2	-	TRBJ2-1	CASSQEGGSPRGTEQFF	TGTGCCAGCAGCCAAGAGGGGGGATCCCCCAGGGGTACTGAGCAGTTCTTC
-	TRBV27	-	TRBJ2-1	CASSLGDSYNEQFF	TGTGCCAGCAGTTTGGGCGACTCGTACAATGAGCAGTTCTTC
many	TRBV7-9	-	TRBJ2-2	CASSPGDTWTGELFF	TGTGCCAGCAGCCCGGGGGACACCTGGACCGGGGAGCTGTTTTTT
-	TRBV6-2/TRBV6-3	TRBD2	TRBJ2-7	CASSYLTIAGASYEQYF	TGTGCCAGCAGTTACCTAACCATAGCGGGCGCCTCCTACGAGCAGTACTTC
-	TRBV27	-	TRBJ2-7	CASSPFGVGTYEQYF	TGTGCCAGCAGCCCCTTTGGGGTAGGGACCTACGAGCAGTACTTC
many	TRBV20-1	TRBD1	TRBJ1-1	CSAKQGLVDYTEAFF	TGCAGTGCAAAACAGGGGTTGGTTGATTACACTGAAGCTTTCTTT
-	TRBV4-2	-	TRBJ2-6	CASSQGRSSAGANVLTF	TGTGCCAGCAGCCAAGGCCGGAGCTCGGCTGGGGCCAACGTCCTGACTTTC
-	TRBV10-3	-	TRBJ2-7	CATKTGGHWSDYEQYF	TGTGCCACTAAGACCGGGGGCCACTGGTCTGACTACGAGCAGTACTTC
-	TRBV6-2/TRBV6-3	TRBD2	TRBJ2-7	CASRKSGASSYEQYF	TGTGCCAGCAGAAAGAGCGGGGCGAGCTCCTACGAGCAGTACTTC
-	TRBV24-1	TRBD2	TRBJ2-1	CATSDEGLAGGGDNEQFF	TGTGCCACCAGTGATGAGGGACTAGCGGGAGGCGGTGACAATGAGCAGTTCTTC
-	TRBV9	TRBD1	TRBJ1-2	CASSVDGTGPGYTF	TGTGCCAGCAGCGTAGACGGGACAGGGCCTGGCTACACCTTC
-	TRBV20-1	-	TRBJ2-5	CSARVGGSVGTTQYF	TGCAGTGCTAGAGTGGGCGGTAGCGTGGGGACGACCCAGTACTTC
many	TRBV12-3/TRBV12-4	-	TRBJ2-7	CASSLGVSYEQYF	TGTGCCAGCAGTTTGGGTGTCAGCTACGAGCAGTACTTC
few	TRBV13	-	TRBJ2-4	CASSLGGLNIQYF	TGTGCCAGCAGCTTAGGGGGACTGAACATTCAGTACTTC
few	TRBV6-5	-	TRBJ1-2	CASSYEQGYGYTF	TGTGCCAGCAGTTACGAGCAGGGGTATGGCTACACCTTC
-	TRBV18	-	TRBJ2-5	CASSPSGQETQYF	TGTGCCAGCTCACCAAGCGGCCAAGAGACCCAGTACTTC
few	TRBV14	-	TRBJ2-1	CASSQERQLISYNEQFF	TGTGCCAGCAGCCAAGAACGACAGCTCATCTCCTACAATGAGCAGTTCTTC
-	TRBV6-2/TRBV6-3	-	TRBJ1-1	CASSYGTLGTEAFF	TGTGCCAGCAGTTACGGCACCCTGGGCACTGAAGCTTTCTTT